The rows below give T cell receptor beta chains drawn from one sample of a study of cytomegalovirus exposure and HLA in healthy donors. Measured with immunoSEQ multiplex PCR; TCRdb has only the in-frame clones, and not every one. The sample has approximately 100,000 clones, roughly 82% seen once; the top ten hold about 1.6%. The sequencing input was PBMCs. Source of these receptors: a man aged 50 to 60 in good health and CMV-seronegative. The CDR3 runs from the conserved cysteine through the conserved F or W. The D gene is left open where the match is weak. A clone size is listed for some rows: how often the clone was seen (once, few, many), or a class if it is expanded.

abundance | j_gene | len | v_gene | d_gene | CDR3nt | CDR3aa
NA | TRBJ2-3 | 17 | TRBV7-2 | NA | TGTGCCAGCAGTCGTTCAATTGACAGGCACTACACAGATACGCAGTATTTT | CASSRSIDRHYTDTQYF
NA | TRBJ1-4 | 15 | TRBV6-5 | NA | TGTGCCAGCAGTTCATACACGAGCGCTCGCGAAAAACTGTTTTTT | CASSSYTSAREKLFF
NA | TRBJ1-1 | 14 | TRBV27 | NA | TGTGCCAGCAGTTTAAACCGACAGAACACTGAAGCTTTCTTT | CASSLNRQNTEAFF
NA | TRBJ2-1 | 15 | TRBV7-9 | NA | TGTGCCAGCAGCACCGCGGGGCCCTCCTACAATGAGCAGTTCTTC | CASSTAGPSYNEQFF
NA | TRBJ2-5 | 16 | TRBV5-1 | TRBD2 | TGCGCCAGCAGCTTGGCGGCTAGCGGGGGTAGCGAGACCCAGTACTTC | CASSLAASGGSETQYF
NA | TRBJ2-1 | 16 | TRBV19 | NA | TGTGCCAGTAGTAAAAACGACAGGTTGGGTTACAATGAGCAGTTCTTC | CASSKNDRLGYNEQFF
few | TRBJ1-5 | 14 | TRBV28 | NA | TGTGCCAGCAGTTTAGGGGGGAATAGACAGCCCCAGCATTTT | CASSLGGNRQPQHF
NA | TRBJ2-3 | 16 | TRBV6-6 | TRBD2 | TGTGCCAGCATCTCATTAGCGGGGCAATTGGCGGATACGCAGTATTTT | CASISLAGQLADTQYF
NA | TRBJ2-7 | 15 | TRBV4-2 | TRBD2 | TGTGCCAGCAGCCAAGCGGGGGGTTACCAGGCCGAGCAGTACTTC | CASSQAGGYQAEQYF
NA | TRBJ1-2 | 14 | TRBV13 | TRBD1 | TGTGCCAGCAGCCCAACCCGACAGGGAGCTGGCTACACCTTC | CASSPTRQGAGYTF
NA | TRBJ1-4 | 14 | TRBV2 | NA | TGTGCCACCAAAGCGGGGCAGCAAAATGAAAAACTGTTTTTT | CATKAGQQNEKLFF
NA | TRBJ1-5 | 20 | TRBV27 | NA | TGTGCCAGCACCACCCTCTCCAAAAAGTGGGCAGGGTATAGCAATCAGCCCCAGCATTTT | CASTTLSKKWAGYSNQPQHF
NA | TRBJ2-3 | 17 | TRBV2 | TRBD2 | TGTGCCAGCAGTGTTAAGCTAGCGGAGCTTAGCACAGATACGCAGTATTTT | CASSVKLAELSTDTQYF
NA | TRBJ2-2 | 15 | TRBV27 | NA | TGTGCCAGCATCAGTCCCACTAGCACGGCCGGGGAGCTGTTTTTT | CASISPTSTAGELFF
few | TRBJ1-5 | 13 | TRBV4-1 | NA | TGCGCCAGCCCCGCCGACAGTCGACAGCCCCAGCATTTT | CASPADSRQPQHF
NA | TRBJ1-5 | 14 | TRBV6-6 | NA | TGTGCCAGCAGTTACGGGGGCAGCAATCAGCCCCAGCATTTT | CASSYGGSNQPQHF
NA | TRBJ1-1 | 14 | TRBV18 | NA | TGTGCCAGCTCACCACCCTCTAGGAACACTGAAGCTTTCTTT | CASSPPSRNTEAFF
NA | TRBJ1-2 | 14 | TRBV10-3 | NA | TGTGCCATCAAGGAAACAGGGACTAACTATGGCTACACCTTC | CAIKETGTNYGYTF
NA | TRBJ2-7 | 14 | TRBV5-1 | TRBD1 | TGCGCCAGCAGCTTGTCGGGACAGGGAGCCGAGCAGTACTTC | CASSLSGQGAEQYF
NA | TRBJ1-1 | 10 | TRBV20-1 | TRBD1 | TGCAGTGCGGTGGACAGGAGAGCTTTCTTT | CSAVDRRAFF
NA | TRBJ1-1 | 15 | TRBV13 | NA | TGTGCCAGCAGCCGTGCAAGCGGGCCGAACACTGAAGCTTTCTTT | CASSRASGPNTEAFF
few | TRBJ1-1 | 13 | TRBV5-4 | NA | TGTGCCAGCAGCCCTGGACAGAACACTGAAGCTTTCTTT | CASSPGQNTEAFF
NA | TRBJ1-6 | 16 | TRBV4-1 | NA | TGCGCCAGCAGCCAAGTACTGGGACTTGGAAATTCACCCCTCCACTTT | CASSQVLGLGNSPLHF
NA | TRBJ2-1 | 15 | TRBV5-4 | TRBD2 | TGTGCCAGCAGCCGGACTAGCGGAACCTACAATGAGCAGTTCTTC | CASSRTSGTYNEQFF
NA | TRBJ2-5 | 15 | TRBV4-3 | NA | TGCGCCAGCAGCCAAGATGCTGGGGGGAGAGAGACCCAGTACTTC | CASSQDAGGRETQYF
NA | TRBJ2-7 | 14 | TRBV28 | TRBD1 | TGTGCCAGCATTCTGGGACAGGGGGCGAGGGAGCAGTACTTC | CASILGQGAREQYF
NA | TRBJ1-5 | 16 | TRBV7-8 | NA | TGTGCCAGCAGCTTAGCGGTCTATGGTAGCAATCAGCCCCAGCATTTT | CASSLAVYGSNQPQHF
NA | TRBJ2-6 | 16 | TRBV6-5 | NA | TGTGCCAGCAGTTACCACAGGGACCGCGGGGCCAACGTCCTGACTTTC | CASSYHRDRGANVLTF
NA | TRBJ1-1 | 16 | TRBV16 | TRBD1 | TGTGCCAGCAGCCTCCCGGGGACAGGGGTGGGCACTGAAGCTTTCTTT | CASSLPGTGVGTEAFF
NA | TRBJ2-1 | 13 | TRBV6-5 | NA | TGTGCCAGCAGCCGGACAGACTGGGATGAGCAGTTCTTC | CASSRTDWDEQFF
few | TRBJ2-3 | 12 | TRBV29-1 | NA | TGCAGCGTTGTTCGGGGTCCAGATACGCAGTATTTT | CSVVRGPDTQYF
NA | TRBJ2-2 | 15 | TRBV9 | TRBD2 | TGTGCCAGCAGCGTAGGGCTAGCGGGGATCGGGGAGCTGTTTTTT | CASSVGLAGIGELFF
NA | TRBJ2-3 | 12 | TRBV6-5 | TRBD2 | TGTGCCAGCAGCCCTACTAGCGGGGGGCAGTATTTT | CASSPTSGGQYF
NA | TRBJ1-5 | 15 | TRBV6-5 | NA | TGTGCCAGCAGTGTAATAGACAGAGGCAATCAGCCCCAGCATTTT | CASSVIDRGNQPQHF
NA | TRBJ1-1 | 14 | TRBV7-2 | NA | TGTGCCAGCAGTTACAGCAGCATGAACACTGAAGCTTTCTTT | CASSYSSMNTEAFF
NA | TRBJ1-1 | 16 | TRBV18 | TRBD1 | TGTGCCAGCTCACCAACACAGGGGGCGGTGGGCACTGAAGCTTTCTTT | CASSPTQGAVGTEAFF
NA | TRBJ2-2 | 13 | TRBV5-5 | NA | TGTGCCAGCAGCTTGGCGGCCGGAGAAGGGCTGTTTTTT | CASSLAAGEGLFF
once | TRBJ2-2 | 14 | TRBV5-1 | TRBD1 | TGCGCCAGCAATATTCAGGGGGACACCGGGGAGCTGTTTTTT | CASNIQGDTGELFF
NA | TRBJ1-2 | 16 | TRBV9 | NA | TGTGCCAGCAGCGTAGGAATGGGGGCGCGCAACTATGGCTACACCTTC | CASSVGMGARNYGYTF
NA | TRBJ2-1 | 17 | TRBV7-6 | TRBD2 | TGTGCCAGCAGCTTAGATAGCGGGGGGGCCTCCTACAATGAGCAGTTCTTC | CASSLDSGGASYNEQFF
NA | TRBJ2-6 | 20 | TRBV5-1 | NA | TGCGCCAGCAGCCTGATACCCGGGACAACCACACTCTCTGGGGCCAACGTCCTGACTTTC | CASSLIPGTTTLSGANVLTF
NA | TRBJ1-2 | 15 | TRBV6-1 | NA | TGTGCCAGCAGTGAATCTCCAGGGCTCTTCTATGGCTACACCTTC | CASSESPGLFYGYTF
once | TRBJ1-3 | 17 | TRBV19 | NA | TGTGCCAGTAGTCCTCCTCACCAAGGCAGGGCTGGAAACACCATATATTTT | CASSPPHQGRAGNTIYF
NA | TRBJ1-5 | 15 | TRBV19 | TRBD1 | TGTGCCATTTCGGCGACAGGGGGCGCGAATCAGCCCCAGCATTTT | CAISATGGANQPQHF
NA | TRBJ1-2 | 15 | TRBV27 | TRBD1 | TGTGCCAGCAGTTTATCAGGGGGCTCTGACTATGGCTACACCTTC | CASSLSGGSDYGYTF
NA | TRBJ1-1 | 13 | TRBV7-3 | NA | TGTGCCAGCAGCATCTCCCCTCGCACTGAAGCTTTCTTT | CASSISPRTEAFF
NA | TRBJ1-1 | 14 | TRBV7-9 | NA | TGTGCCAGCAGCTTCACAGTGGGTGGGACTGAAGCTTTCTTT | CASSFTVGGTEAFF
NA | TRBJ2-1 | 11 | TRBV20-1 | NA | TGCAGTGCTGACCTTGAGGCTGAGCAGTTCTTC | CSADLEAEQFF
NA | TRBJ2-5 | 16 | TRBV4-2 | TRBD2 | TGTGCCAGCAGCCAAGATCTGGGACTAGCAACGGAGACCCAGTACTTC | CASSQDLGLATETQYF
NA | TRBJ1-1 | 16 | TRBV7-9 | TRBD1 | TGTGCCATTAATTCCGGGACAGGGGCATCTAACACTGAAGCTTTCTTT | CAINSGTGASNTEAFF